The 32 T cell receptor beta chains in this list originate from one sample, sequenced in a study of CD8 T cells in ankylosing spondylitis. In TCRdb, the 5' RACE reads were re-called with MiXCR into one record per CDR3 protein. The sample records 200,000 to 250,000 distinct CDR3 sequences, 20% to 30% being singletons. Sequencing was done on a sample of blood, either unsorted or a sorted T cell fraction (not recorded which). The origin of the receptors is a male donor with ankylosing spondylitis or in good health (not recorded which).

This clonotype appeared many times. This chain connects TRBV5-5 to TRBJ2-3, with 8 bases fitting TRBD1. Germline values: CDR1 SGHKS, CDR2 YYEKEE (reference sequence). CDR3 size: 15 residues. Unmatched junction bases numbered 3, after V lost 3 bases and J lost 0 bases. In DNA form, the CDR3 reads TGTGCCAGCAGCTGGGGACAGGAAAGCACAGATACGCAGTATTTT. Encoded protein: CASSWGQESTDTQYF.

This clonotype has only a few counts. CDR3 DNA sequence: TGCAGTGTGGCCAGCCCTTACAATGAGCAGTTCTTC. As protein: CSVASPYNEQFF. The chain has TRBV20-1 and TRBJ2-1, with unresolved D. Germline CDR1 and CDR2: DFQATT and SNEGSKA (reference sequence). This CDR3 contains 12 residues. V lost 7 bases to trimming and J lost 4 bases, with 11 bases between them.

This clonotype was counted many times. The chain is built from TRBV7-9 and TRBJ1-5, with unresolved D. Germline V gives CDR1 SEHNR, CDR2 FQNEAQ (reference sequence). The CDR3 totals 12 residues. V lost 1 base and J lost 9, with 7 bases in between. This chain's CDR3 is CASSLGESPQHF. For the CDR3, the DNA is TGTGCCAGCAGCTTAGGGGAATCGCCCCAGCATTTT.

This clonotype was detected ten times or more. The gene calls are TRBV15 and TRBJ1-1, with D possibly matching TRBD1 (5 bases). V was trimmed by 4 bases and J by 4 bases, leaving 10 bases between them. Germline CDR1 reads LNHNV; CDR2 reads YYDKDF (reference sequence). There are 13 residues in the CDR3. Here the CDR3 reads CATSISRGTEAFF. CDR3 nucleotides: TGTGCCACCAGCATATCTAGGGGCACTGAAGCTTTCTTT.

This chain connects TRBV29-1 to TRBJ2-1; 15 bases are shared with TRBD2. Germline V CDR1 and CDR2: SQVTM, ANQGSEA. The V gene end was trimmed by 4 bases and the J gene end by 0 bases; junction bases not matched to a gene: 4. This CDR3 comprises 17 residues. The CDR3 nucleotides read TGCAGCGTTGCCGGGACTAGCGGGAGGAGCTCCTACAATGAGCAGTTCTTC. This codes for CSVAGTSGRSSYNEQFF.

The sample holds one count of this clonotype. At one end, the junction sequence differs from germline, possibly due to a read error. V gene TRBV29-1 combines with J gene TRBJ2-3; D may be TRBD1 or TRBD2 (5 bases each). The length of the CDR3 is 12 residues. CDR1 and CDR2 from the germline V gene are SQVTM and ANQGSEA. The CDR3 DNA reads as TGCAGCGTCGACGAGGGACCAGATCCGCAGTATTTT. The encoded protein is CSVDEGPDPQYF.

There are a few counts of this clonotype. V and J are TRBV6-5 and TRBJ2-7; D gene unclear. The V end was cut by 5 bases, the J end by 7 bases, with 12 bases between. The CDR3 has 12 residues. CDR1 MNHEY and CDR2 SVGAGI come from the germline V gene. In nucleotides, the CDR3 is TGTGCCAGCAGTCAAACAAATAATGAGCAGTACTTC. As protein: CASSQTNNEQYF.

This clonotype has a count of ten or more. The rearrangement joins TRBV29-1 to TRBJ2-3, with D perhaps TRBD2 (5 bases). CDR1 is SQVTM, CDR2 ANQGSEA, per germline. With 7 bases removed from V and 2 bases from J, the gap between germline ends came to 7 bases. There are 11 residues in the CDR3. The CDR3 loop reads CSAGNTDTQYF. The CDR3 coding sequence is TGCAGCGCGGGGAACACAGATACGCAGTATTTT.

The table lists this clonotype with many counts. Here the CDR3 reads CASSFSGQETQYF. CDR3 DNA: TGTGCCAGCAGTTTTTCAGGTCAAGAGACCCAGTACTTC. The chain couples TRBV6-5 to TRBJ2-5; unclear D gene. The germline CDR1 and CDR2 sequences are MNHEY and SVGAGI. With 4 bases removed from V and 2 bases from J, the gap between germline ends came to 8 bases. This CDR3 is 13 amino acids long.

This clonotype showed up many times. This rearrangement joins TRBV7-9 to TRBJ1-3; D remains unclear. V gave up 1 base and J gave up 0 bases, with 10 bases separating them. Germline V gene lookup returns CDR1 SEHNR and CDR2 FQNEAQ (reference sequence). This CDR3 spans 16 amino acids. CDR3 in amino acids: CASSLGGPDSGNTIYF. The CDR3 region has the DNA TGTGCCAGCAGCTTAGGAGGGCCCGACTCTGGAAACACCATATATTTT.

The chain recombines TRBV20-1 with TRBJ2-5, with unresolved D. CDR1 DFQATT and CDR2 SNEGSKA come from the germline V gene (reference sequence). The CDR3 extends over 14 amino acids. Between the trimmed V and J ends, which lost 4 bases and 4 bases, there was a span of 16 bases. CDR3 nucleotide sequence: TGCAGTGCTAAGACTCCGTTTAGTGGAGAGACCCAGTACTTC. As protein: CSAKTPFSGETQYF.

Points on this clonotype: At one end, the junction sequence differs from germline, possibly due to a read error. The genes are TRBV20-1 and TRBJ1-2; 12 bases match TRBD1. The CDR3 runs 14 residues. Germline V gene data show CDR1 as DFQATT and CDR2 as SNEGSKA (reference sequence). The CDR3 loop is CSAGSGTGGYGYSF. The CDR3 coding sequence is TGCAGTGCTGGGTCCGGGACAGGGGGCTATGGCTACTCCTTC.

V gene TRBV6-1 combines with J gene TRBJ2-7, with 7 bases aligning to TRBD1. V was clipped by 4 bases and J by 5 bases; unmatched bases: 11. This CDR3 comprises 15 residues. Germline V gene sequence: CDR1 MNHNS, CDR2 SASEGT. The CDR3, as DNA: TGTGCCAGCAGTGCGGTGAAGGGGGCTGGGAACGAGCAGTACTTC. This translates into CASSAVKGAGNEQYF.

This clonotype was counted at least ten times. This rearrangement joins TRBV6-5 to TRBJ1-1; TRBD1 matches at 10 bases. CDR1 MNHEY and CDR2 SVGAGI come from the germline V gene. This CDR3 spans 15 amino acids. The V gene end was trimmed by 2 bases and the J gene end by 3 bases; junction bases not matched to a gene: 3. The CDR3 nucleotides are TGTGCCAGCAGTTACCGGGACAGGGGAGACACTGAAGCTTTCTTT. It yields the protein CASSYRDRGDTEAFF.

At least ten counts were recorded for this clonotype. DNA for the CDR3: TGCGCCAGCAGCACCCTAGCGGGAGGGCCTGAATCTCTCAATGAGCAGTTCTTC. Encoded protein: CASSTLAGGPESLNEQFF. This chain connects TRBV5-1 to TRBJ2-1; 12 bases map to TRBD2. CDR1 is SGHRS, CDR2 YFSETQ, per germline. Trimming removed 4 bases from V and 6 bases from J; junction bases left unmatched: 14. The CDR3 is 18 residues long.

This clonotype has a count of ten or more. The chain has TRBV3-1 and TRBJ1-2; weak D call: TRBD1 (5 bases). The V gene's germline CDR1 is LGHDT and CDR2 YNNKEL (reference sequence). The CDR3 runs to 13 residues. Trimming removed 2 bases from V and 7 bases from J, with 11 bases in between. CDR3 region: CASSQRGAVGYTF. As DNA, the CDR3 is TGTGCCAGCAGCCAACGGGGCGCGGTTGGCTACACCTTC.

V usage is TRBV12-3 or TRBV12-4 and J usage is TRBJ2-7; 7 bases agree with TRBD2. The CDR3 totals 14 residues. V lost 5 bases, J lost 0 bases, and 4 bases stayed unmatched. In DNA form, the CDR3 reads TGTGCCAGCAGTCAAGGCGGGAGCTCCTACGAGCAGTACTTC. Translation gives CASSQGGSSYEQYF.

Comment on this clonotype: A much larger clone is a single base away; this may be a read error. Likely a read error: the CDR3 ends without its conserved phenylalanine or tryptophan. V gene TRBV7-3 combines with J gene TRBJ2-1; the D gene is possibly TRBD1 (8 bases). V shed 4 bases and J shed 8 bases, with 15 bases lying between them. The CDR3 is 14 amino acids. Per germline, CDR1 SGHTA and CDR2 FQGTGA. CDR3 protein: CASSSDRGGYEQFY. The CDR3 region has the DNA TGTGCCAGCAGCTCAGACAGGGGAGGGTATGAGCAGTTCTAC.

In its sample, this clonotype was seen a few times. This chain uses TRBV20-1 with TRBJ2-3; weak D call: TRBD1 (6 bases). V was clipped by 5 bases and J by 2 bases, with 14 bases between them. Germline loops: CDR1 DFQATT, CDR2 SNEGSKA (reference sequence). The CDR3 is 14 residues long. CDR3 sequence: CSAHEGHHTDTQYF. The CDR3 DNA reads as TGCAGTGCTCACGAGGGACACCACACAGATACGCAGTATTTT.

This clonotype was seen ten or more times. The chain links TRBV27 to TRBJ2-3; D not certain. The CDR3 sequence is 13 residues long. V shed 2 bases and J shed 3 bases, with 6 bases lying between them. CDR1 and CDR2 (germline): MNHEY, SMNVEV (reference sequence). CDR3 in amino acids: CASSLRQTDTQYF. Here the CDR3 DNA reads TGTGCCAGCAGTTTACGCCAAACAGATACGCAGTATTTT.

This clonotype was detected a few times. This rearrangement joins TRBV20-1 to TRBJ2-7, with D hard to call. Germline CDR1 DFQATT, CDR2 SNEGSKA (reference sequence). The CDR3 is made up of 14 amino acids. Deletions cut 0 bases from V and 2 bases from J, with 11 bases between. The CDR3 is CSAREAGRTYEQYF. The DNA of the CDR3 is TGCAGTGCTAGAGAGGCAGGCCGGACCTACGAGCAGTACTTC.

The chain couples TRBV20-1 to TRBJ2-1; TRBD2 aligns across 9 bases. The V gene end was trimmed by 1 base and the J gene end by 0 bases; junction bases not matched to a gene: 10. CDR1 DFQATT and CDR2 SNEGSKA come from the germline V gene (reference sequence). The CDR3 is 18 amino acids. The CDR3 loop is CSARVTSGPKSSYNEQFF. The CDR3 DNA follows: TGCAGTGCTAGAGTCACTAGCGGGCCCAAGAGCTCCTACAATGAGCAGTTCTTC.

The V and J genes are TRBV20-1 and TRBJ2-3; TRBD1 aligns across 7 bases. Looked up from germline, CDR1 is DFQATT and CDR2 is SNEGSKA (reference sequence). The ends lost 0 bases at V and 5 bases at J; junction bases unmatched: 8. CDR3 length equals 15 residues. In DNA, the CDR3 is TGCAGTGCTAGAGATATGGCCAGGGGGTTAGATACGCAGTATTTT. Translation: CSARDMARGLDTQYF.

This chain joins TRBV5-4 and TRBJ1-1; 7 bases are a match to TRBD1. Germline CDR1 and CDR2: SGHNT and YYREEE (reference sequence). This CDR3 has 16 residues. J was trimmed by 4 bases and V by 4 bases; bases with no gene match: 13. CDR3 in amino acids: CASSPTGDRQFTEAFF. CDR3 nucleotides: TGTGCCAGCAGCCCAACAGGGGACAGACAATTCACTGAAGCTTTCTTT.

This clonotype was recorded a few times. CDR3 sequence (DNA): TGTGCCAGCAGCTTAACCAATAGCGACGCCGAGACCCAGTACTTC. It translates to CASSLTNSDAETQYF. This chain links TRBV7-2 with TRBJ2-5; maybe TRBD2 (5 bases). Per the germline V gene, CDR1 is SGHTA and CDR2 is FQGNSA. This CDR3 region has 15 residues. Deletions cut 2 bases from V and 5 bases from J, with 15 bases between.

The chain carries TRBV19 and TRBJ1-5; 7 nucleotides align to TRBD1. In germline, CDR1 is LNHDA, CDR2 SQIVND (reference sequence). The CDR3 is made up of 16 amino acids. V shed 7 bases, J shed 6 bases, and the junction held 15 bases outside the gene matches. The CDR3 protein is CASTLTTTGAIQPQHF. The CDR3 DNA is TGTGCCAGTACCTTAACGACTACAGGGGCCATTCAGCCCCAGCATTTT.

Ten or more counts support this clonotype. The chain is built from TRBV5-1 and TRBJ2-3, with D perhaps matching TRBD1 or TRBD2 (5 bases each). Deletions cut 3 bases from V and 0 bases from J, with 14 bases between. The germline CDR1 and CDR2 sequences are SGHRS and YFSETQ. CDR3 size: 16 residues. CDR3 amino acids: CASSWGLATSTDTQYF. In nucleotides, the CDR3 is TGCGCCAGCAGCTGGGGCCTAGCCACAAGCACAGATACGCAGTATTTT.

V gene TRBV29-1 combines with J gene TRBJ2-2; D is tentatively TRBD1 or TRBD2 (5 bases each). The V and J ends lost 6 bases and 5 bases respectively, with 10 bases between them. Germline V gives CDR1 SQVTM, CDR2 ANQGSEA. The CDR3 loop spans 12 amino acids. Here the CDR3 reads CSVEGNTGELFF. The CDR3 region has the DNA TGCAGCGTCGAGGGGAATACCGGGGAGCTGTTTTTT.

The chain couples TRBV15 to TRBJ2-6; possibly TRBD1 for D (5 bases). Trimming took off 3 bases at V and 1 base at J, with 19 bases between the two ends. This CDR3 is 19 amino acids long. In germline, CDR1 is LNHNV, CDR2 YYDKDF (reference sequence). The CDR3 DNA is TGTGCCACCAGCAGTACCCAGGGCAGGCGAGGATCTGGGGCCAACGTCCTGACTTTC. Translated, it gives CATSSTQGRRGSGANVLTF.

This clonotype was observed many times. This chain uses TRBV24-1 with TRBJ2-5; D gene uncertain. The V end lost 6 bases, the J end lost 0 bases, and 4 bases lay between the germline ends. The CDR3 length is 12 residues. Germline lookup yields CDR1 KGHDR and CDR2 SFDVKD. CDR3 sequence reads: CATSQDQETQYF. The DNA for the CDR3 is TGTGCCACCAGTCAGGACCAAGAGACCCAGTACTTC.

In its sample, this clonotype was seen a few times. The chain is built from TRBV11-3 and TRBJ1-2, with TRBD1 matching over 8 bases. The CDR3 covers 14 residues. Germline V CDR1 and CDR2: SGHNT, YENEEA. J lost 8 bases, V lost 5 bases, and 10 bases had no gene match. Written as DNA, the CDR3 is TGTGCCAGCAGCGTACGGACAGGGACGGCCGGCTACACCTTC. Its translation: CASSVRTGTAGYTF.

The chain combines TRBV12-3 or TRBV12-4 with TRBJ1-5, with 9 bases lining up with TRBD1. This CDR3 is built from 14 residues. J gave up 2 bases and V 8 bases, and 4 bases lay outside the gene matches. This CDR3 reads CASVRTGGNQPQHF. CDR3 bases: TGTGCCAGCGTCAGGACAGGGGGCAATCAGCCCCAGCATTTT.